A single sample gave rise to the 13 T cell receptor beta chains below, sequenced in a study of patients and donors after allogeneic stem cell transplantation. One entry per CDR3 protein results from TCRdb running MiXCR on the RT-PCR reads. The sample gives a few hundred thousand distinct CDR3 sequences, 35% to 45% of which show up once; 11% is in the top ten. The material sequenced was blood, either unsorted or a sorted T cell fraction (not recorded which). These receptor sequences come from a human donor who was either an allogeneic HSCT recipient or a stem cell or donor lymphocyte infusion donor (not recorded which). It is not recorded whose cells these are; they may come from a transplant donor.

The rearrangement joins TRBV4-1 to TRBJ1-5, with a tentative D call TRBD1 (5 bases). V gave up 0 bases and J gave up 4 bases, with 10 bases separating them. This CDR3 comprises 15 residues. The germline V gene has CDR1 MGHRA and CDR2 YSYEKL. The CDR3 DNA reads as TGCGCCAGCAGCCAAGACCGGAGGGGAAATCAGCCCCAGCATTTT. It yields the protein CASSQDRRGNQPQHF.

As DNA, the CDR3 is TGTGCCAGCAGTGAGGAGGGGAGCTATGGCTACACCTTC. Amino acids: CASSEEGSYGYTF. This chain links TRBV6-4 with TRBJ1-2; D possibly corresponds to TRBD1 (5 bases). Germline CDR1 reads MRHNA; CDR2 reads SNTAGT. The CDR3 consists of 13 residues. V was pared by 3 bases and J by 4 bases, with 9 bases between.

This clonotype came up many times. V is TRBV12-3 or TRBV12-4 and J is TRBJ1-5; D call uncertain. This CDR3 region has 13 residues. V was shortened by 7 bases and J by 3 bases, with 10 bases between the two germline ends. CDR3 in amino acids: CASTVGTNQPQHF. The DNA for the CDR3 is TGTGCCAGCACCGTAGGCACCAATCAGCCCCAGCATTTT.

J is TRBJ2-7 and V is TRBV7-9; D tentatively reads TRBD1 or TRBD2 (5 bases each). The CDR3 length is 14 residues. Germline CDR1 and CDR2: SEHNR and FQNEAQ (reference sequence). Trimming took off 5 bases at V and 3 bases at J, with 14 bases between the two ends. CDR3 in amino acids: CASSPSGGFYEQYF. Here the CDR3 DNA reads TGTGCCAGCAGCCCTAGTGGGGGTTTCTACGAGCAGTACTTC.

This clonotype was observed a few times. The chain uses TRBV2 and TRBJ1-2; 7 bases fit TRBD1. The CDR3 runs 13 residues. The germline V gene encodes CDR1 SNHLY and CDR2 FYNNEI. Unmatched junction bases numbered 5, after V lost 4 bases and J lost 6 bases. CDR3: CASSGDRSDGYTF. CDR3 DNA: TGTGCCAGCAGTGGGGACAGATCCGATGGCTACACCTTC.

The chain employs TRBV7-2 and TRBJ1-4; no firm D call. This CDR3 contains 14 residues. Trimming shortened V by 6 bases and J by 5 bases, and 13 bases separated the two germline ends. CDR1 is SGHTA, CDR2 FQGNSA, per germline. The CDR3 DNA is TGTGCCAGCAGTTTAAATGTGGGGAATGAAAAACTGTTTTTT. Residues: CASSLNVGNEKLFF.

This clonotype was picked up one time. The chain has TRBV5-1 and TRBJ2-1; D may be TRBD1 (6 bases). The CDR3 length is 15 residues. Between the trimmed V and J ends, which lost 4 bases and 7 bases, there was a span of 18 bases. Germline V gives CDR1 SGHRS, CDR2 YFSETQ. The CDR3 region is CASSPLGAGTNEQFF. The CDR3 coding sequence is TGCGCCAGCAGCCCACTGGGGGCTGGGACGAATGAGCAGTTCTTC.

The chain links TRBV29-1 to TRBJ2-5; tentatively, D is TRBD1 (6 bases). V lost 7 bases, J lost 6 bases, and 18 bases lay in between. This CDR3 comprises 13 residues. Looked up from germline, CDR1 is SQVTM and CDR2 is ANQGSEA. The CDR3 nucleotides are TGCAGCGCCAGACAGGCGTACGGAAAGACCCAGTACTTC. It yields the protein CSARQAYGKTQYF.

The CDR3 reads CASSLARANNEQFF. For the CDR3, the DNA is TGCGCCAGCAGCCTCGCCCGGGCGAACAATGAGCAGTTCTTC. The chain combines TRBV4-3 with TRBJ2-1, with unresolved D. The CDR3 is 14 amino acids. Trimming shortened V by 4 bases and J by 5 bases, and 12 bases separated the two germline ends. The germline CDR1 and CDR2 sequences are LGHNA and YSLEER.

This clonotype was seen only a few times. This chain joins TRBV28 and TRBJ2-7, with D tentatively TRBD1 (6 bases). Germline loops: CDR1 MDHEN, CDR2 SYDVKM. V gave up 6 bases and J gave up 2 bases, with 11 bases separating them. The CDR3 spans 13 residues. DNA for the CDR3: TGTGCCAGCAGGTGGACAGAAGCCTACGAGCAGTACTTC. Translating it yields CASRWTEAYEQYF.

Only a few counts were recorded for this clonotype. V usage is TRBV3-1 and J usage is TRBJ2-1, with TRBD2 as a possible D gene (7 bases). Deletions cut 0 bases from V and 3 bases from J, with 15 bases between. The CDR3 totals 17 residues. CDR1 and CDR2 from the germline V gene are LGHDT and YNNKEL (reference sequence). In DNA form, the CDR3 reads TGTGCCAGCAGCCAAGATTGGGGCGGGGGCCTCTACAATGAGCAGTTCTTC. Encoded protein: CASSQDWGGGLYNEQFF.

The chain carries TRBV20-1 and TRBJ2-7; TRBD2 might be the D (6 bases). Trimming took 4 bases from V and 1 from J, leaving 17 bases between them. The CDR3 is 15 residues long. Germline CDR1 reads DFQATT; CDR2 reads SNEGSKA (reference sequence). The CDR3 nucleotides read TGCAGTGCTAACCTTGGAGGGGAGGTGTCCTACGAGCAGTACTTC. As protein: CSANLGGEVSYEQYF.

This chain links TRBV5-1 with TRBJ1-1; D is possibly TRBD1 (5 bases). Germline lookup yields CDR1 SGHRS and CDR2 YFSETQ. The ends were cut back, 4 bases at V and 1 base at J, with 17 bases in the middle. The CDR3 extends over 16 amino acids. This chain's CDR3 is CASSLNPGVSNTEAFF. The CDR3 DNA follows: TGCGCCAGCAGCCTCAACCCGGGGGTCTCGAACACTGAAGCTTTCTTT.